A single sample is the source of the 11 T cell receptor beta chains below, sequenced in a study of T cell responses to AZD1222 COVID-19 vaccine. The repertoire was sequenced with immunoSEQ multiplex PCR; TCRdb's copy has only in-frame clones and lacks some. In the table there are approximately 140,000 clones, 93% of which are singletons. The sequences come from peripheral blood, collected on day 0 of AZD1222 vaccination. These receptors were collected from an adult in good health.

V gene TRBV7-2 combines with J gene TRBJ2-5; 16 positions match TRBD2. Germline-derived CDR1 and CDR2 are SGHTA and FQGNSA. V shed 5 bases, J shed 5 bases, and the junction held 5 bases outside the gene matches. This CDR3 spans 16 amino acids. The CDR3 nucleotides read TGTGCCAGCAGCGCCGGGACTAGCGGGAGGGGGGAGACCCAGTACTTC. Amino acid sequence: CASSAGTSGRGETQYF.

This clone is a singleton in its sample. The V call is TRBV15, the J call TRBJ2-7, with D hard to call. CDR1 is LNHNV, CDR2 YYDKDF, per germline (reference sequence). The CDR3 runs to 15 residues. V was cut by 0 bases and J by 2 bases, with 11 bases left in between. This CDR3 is CATSREVALTYEQYF. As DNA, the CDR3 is TGTGCCACCAGCAGAGAGGTGGCCCTAACCTACGAGCAGTACTTC.

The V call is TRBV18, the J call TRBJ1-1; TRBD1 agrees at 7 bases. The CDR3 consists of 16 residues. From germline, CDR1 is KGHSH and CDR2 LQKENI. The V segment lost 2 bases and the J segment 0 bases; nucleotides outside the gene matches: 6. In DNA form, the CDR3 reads TGTGCCAGCTCACCAGTGAGGGGGCGGATGAACACTGAAGCTTTCTTT. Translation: CASSPVRGRMNTEAFF.

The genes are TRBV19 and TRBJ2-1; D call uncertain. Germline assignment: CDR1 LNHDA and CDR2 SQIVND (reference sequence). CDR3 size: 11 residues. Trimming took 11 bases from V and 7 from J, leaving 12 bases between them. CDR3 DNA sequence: TGTGCCGCGTCTGCACTGAATGAGCAGTTCTTC. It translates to CAASALNEQFF.

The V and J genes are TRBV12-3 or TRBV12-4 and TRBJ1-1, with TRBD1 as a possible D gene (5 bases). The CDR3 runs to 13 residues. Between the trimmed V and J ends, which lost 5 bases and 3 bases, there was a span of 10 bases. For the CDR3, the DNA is TGTGCCAGCAGTGGGGGGGGAGACACTGAAGCTTTCTTT. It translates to CASSGGGDTEAFF.

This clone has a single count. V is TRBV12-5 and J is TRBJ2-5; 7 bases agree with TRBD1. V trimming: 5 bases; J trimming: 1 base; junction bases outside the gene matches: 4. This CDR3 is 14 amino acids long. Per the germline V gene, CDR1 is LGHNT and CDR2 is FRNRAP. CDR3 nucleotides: TGTGCTAGTGGTAACAGGGGTCCCCAAGAGACCCAGTACTTC. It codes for CASGNRGPQETQYF. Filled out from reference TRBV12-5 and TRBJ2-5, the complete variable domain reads DARVTQTPRHKVTEMGQEVTMRCQPILGHNTVFWYRQTMMQGLELLAYFRNRAPLDDSGMPKDRFSAEMPDATLATLKIQPSEPRDSAVYFCASGNRGPQETQYFGPGTRLLVL.

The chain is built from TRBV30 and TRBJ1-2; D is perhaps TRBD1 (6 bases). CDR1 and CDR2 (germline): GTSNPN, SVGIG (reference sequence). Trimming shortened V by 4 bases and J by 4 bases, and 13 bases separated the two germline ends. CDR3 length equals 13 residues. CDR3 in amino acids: CAWTAGEGYGYTF. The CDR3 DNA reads TGTGCCTGGACGGCAGGGGAGGGCTATGGCTACACCTTC.

Here the CDR3 reads CASSLARRMDGYTF. CDR3 nucleotide sequence: TGTGCCAGCAGCTTGGCCAGGAGGATGGATGGCTACACCTTC. The chain links TRBV5-4 to TRBJ1-2, with D unresolved. Trimming cost V 0 bases and J 6 bases, with 12 bases left between them. Germline CDR1 and CDR2: SGHNT and YYREEE (reference sequence). This CDR3 region has 14 residues.

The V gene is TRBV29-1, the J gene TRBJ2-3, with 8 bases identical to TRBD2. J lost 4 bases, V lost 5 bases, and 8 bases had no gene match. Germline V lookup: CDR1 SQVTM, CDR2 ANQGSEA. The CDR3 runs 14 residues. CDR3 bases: TGCAGCGTTCACGGGGGGGTCTATGCAGATACGCAGTATTTT. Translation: CSVHGGVYADTQYF.

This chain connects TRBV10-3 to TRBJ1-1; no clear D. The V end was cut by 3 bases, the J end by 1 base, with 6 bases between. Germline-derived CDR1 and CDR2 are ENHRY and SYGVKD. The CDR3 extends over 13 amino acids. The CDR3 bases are TGTGCCATCAGTGATGGGCAGAACACTGAAGCTTTCTTT. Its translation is CAISDGQNTEAFF.

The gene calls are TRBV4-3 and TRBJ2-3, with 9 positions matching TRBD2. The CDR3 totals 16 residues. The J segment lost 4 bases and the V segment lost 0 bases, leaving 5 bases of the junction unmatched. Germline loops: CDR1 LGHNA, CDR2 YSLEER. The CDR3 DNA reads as TGCGCCAGCAGCCAAGATCGCGGCGGGGGGGCAGATACGCAGTATTTT. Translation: CASSQDRGGGADTQYF.